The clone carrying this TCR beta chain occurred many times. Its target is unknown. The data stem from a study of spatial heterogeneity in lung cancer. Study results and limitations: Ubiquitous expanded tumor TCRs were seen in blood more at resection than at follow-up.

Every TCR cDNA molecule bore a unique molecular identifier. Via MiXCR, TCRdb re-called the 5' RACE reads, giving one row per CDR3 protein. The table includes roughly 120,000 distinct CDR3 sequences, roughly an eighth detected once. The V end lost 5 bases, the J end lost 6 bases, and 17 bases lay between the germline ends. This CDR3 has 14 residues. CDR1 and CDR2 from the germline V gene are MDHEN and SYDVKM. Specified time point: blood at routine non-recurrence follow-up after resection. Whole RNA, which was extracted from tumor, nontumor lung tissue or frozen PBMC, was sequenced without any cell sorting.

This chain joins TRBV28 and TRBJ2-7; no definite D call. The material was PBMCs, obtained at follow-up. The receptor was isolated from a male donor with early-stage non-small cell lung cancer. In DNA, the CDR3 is TGTGCCAGCAGTCCTCCGGCCCGAGGCGTCGAGCAGTACTTC. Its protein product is CASSPPARGVEQYF.